Sequencing of this T cell receptor (beta chain) was carried out in a study of CD8+ T cells in alopecia areata. General study results and limits: In lesional scalp, particularly from alopecia totalis/universalis, clonality was higher than in normal scalp. The study found that many expanded lesional clones persisted in scalp and blood during tofacitinib.

This CDR3 has 16 amino acids. V lost 6 bases to trimming and J lost 5 bases, with 22 bases between them. CDR1 is SGHTA, CDR2 FQGNSA, per germline. In the case of this clone: Its antigen remains unidentified.

The treatment was: oral pan-JAK inhibitor, 5-10 mg twice daily. Following extraction, RNA underwent reverse transcription to cDNA, which served as the sequencing template. The method was immunoSEQ multiplex PCR; TCRdb's version includes in-frame clones alone and lacks a portion of them. The table includes 120,000 or so clones, roughly 60% detected once. This receptor was taken from a human donor with alopecia areata. The genes are TRBV7-2 and TRBJ2-5, with TRBD1 as a possible D gene (6 bases). The material was CD8+ T cells sorted from blood, obtained at week 4, from a patient treated with tofacitinib. CDR3 in DNA: TGTGCCAGCAGTCCAACGATAGACAGGTTTTGGGAGACCCAGTACTTC. Its translation: CASSPTIDRFWETQYF.